The source of this TCR beta chain is a study of cytomegalovirus exposure and HLA in healthy donors. It was with 60 Vbeta and 13 Jbeta primers that the PCR ran. The repertoire was sequenced with immunoSEQ multiplex PCR; TCRdb's copy has only in-frame clones and lacks some. The data contain 95,000 to 150,000 clones, around three quarters of them seen just once; the ten biggest clones take up less than 15%. In this sample, this clone turned up a few times. The CDR3 spans 16 residues. V shed 1 base, J shed 5 bases, and the junction held 6 bases outside the gene matches. The germline V gene has CDR1 LGHNA and CDR2 YSLEER.

The chain recombines TRBV4-3 with TRBJ1-4; 8 positions match TRBD1. The sequenced sample was PBMCs. The TCR originated in a woman in her sixties in good health and CMV-seropositive. CDR3 nucleotides: TGCGCCAGCAGCCAAGGTTCAAACAGGGGGAATGAAAAACTGTTTTTT. Its translation: CASSQGSNRGNEKLFF.